This TCR beta chain was documented in a study of graft-versus-host responses after intestinal transplantation (dated by TCRdb to about 2021). Turning to the overall study: Recipients received multivisceral, liver-intestinal, or isolated intestinal transplants. All recipients received anti-thymocyte globulin induction followed by maintenance tacrolimus and steroids for around three years. A cohort of 24 intestinal transplant recipients, including one retransplant, was enrolled, and 3 patients lacking pretransplant specimens were excluded. Alloreactive clones were identified by sequencing pre-transplant mixed lymphocyte reaction products and comparing them with unstimulated pre-transplant donor and recipient T cells. Donor T cell macrochimerism was defined as a peak of at least 4% donor T cells among recipient peripheral blood mononuclear cells. Rather than being sequenced by the commercial service, samples from a few later patients were sequenced in-house on an Illumina MiSeq and processed with MiXCR. Graft-versus-host and host-versus-graft alloreactive T cell clones were tracked in the graft, circulation and bone marrow after intestinal transplantation using bulk TCR-beta CDR3 sequencing.

Preparation of the library involved the immunoSEQ multiplex PCR assay. For most patients, genomic DNA was isolated using the Qiagen DNeasy Blood and Tissue Kit and was shipped frozen to Adaptive Biotechnologies for TCR sequencing. High-throughput TCR-beta CDR3 sequencing of genomic DNA from most patients was performed by Adaptive Biotechnologies. From the authors' description of their analysis: Adaptive's ImmunoSEQ software was the source of the TCR sequencing data for approximately 18 patients, while a few other patients were processed with MiXCR and VDJtools. To correct CD4 versus CD8 sorting errors, any sequence found in both subsets at a frequency ratio below 5:1 was removed. Because the origin of CDR3 nucleotide sequences shared between donor and recipient could not be assigned, those sequences were removed. At least 2-fold expansion over unstimulated cells and a minimum CFSE-low frequency of 0.002% (template counts) or 0.001% (read counts) were required for clones to be classified as alloreactive. A clone was considered mappable if detected in the sequenced pre-transplant spleen, lymph node, or MLR CFSE-low populations of the donor or recipient. Cumulative frequency of alloreactive clones was calculated as a percentage of all sequences weighted by copy number. In TCRdb, the immuneACCESS table is reduced to in-frame sequences with V and J assigned. These tables do not hold every clone; where another copy was compared, an unresolved V gene accounts for under half, and the others remain unexplained. V, J and clone size reflect that table, while D and trimming were determined from the DNA. The sample data list roughly 90,000 clones, and around 89% of these were observed just once. About 0.27% of the sample is held by the ten biggest clonotypes.

What the work shows at the level of the full study, not this receptor alone: Early after transplant, peak levels of circulating GvH clones were found to be associated with declines in HvG clones. Conclusions were limited by the relatively low number and heterogeneity of intestinal transplant patients. GvH clones were found in recipient bone marrow, and some of the GvH clones appeared earlier in ileal mucosa or blood, which is consistent with an intestinal mucosal origin. In patients with donor T cell macrochimerism, the allografts had high GvH to HvG T cell clonal ratios.

A note on this clone: What this receptor recognizes is not known. No much larger clone is present one base from it, and per-base qualities are unavailable.

The CDR3 has 13 amino acids, counting the end cysteine and phenylalanine. This entry keeps only the CDR3 DNA: 39 bases, framed from base 1. V loses 6 bases at its end and J loses 7 bases; junction bases beyond the gene matches: 3. From the germline V gene, CDR1 is MNHNS and CDR2 is SASEGT. The time point label corresponds to: cells obtained before transplantation from donor or recipient. CD3+CD4+ and CD3+CD8+ populations were FACS-sorted from unstimulated pre-transplant donor and recipient cells taken from spleen or lymph nodes. The source is a human donor who was the organ donor for an intestinal transplant. The rearranged segments are TRBV6-1 and TRBJ1-6, and TRBD1 aligns with 7 junction nucleotides. Source: unstimulated CD4+ T cells sorted from spleen or lymph node cells, taken before transplant. In nucleotide form, the sequence is TGTGCCAGCAGGGGACAGTGGAATTCACCCCTCCACTTT. This sequence encodes CASRGQWNSPLHF.